A single T cell receptor beta chain is shown here with its context. No antigen is known for it. No clone much larger than this one lies a single base away; base qualities are absent. The sample originates from a study of cytomegalovirus exposure and HLA in healthy donors (dated by TCRdb to about 2017). For the study in its entirety: In an earlier analysis of 587 of the donors, 250 to 350 Gb of sequence data and some 100 million unique TCR beta sequences from about 190 million T cells were reported. Along with the approximately 600-subject first cohort, a separate validation cohort of over a hundred different subjects was used. High-throughput TCR immunosequencing, statistical association of individual TCRs with disease status, and machine learning were combined to predict cytomegalovirus infection status. Four to six DR-DQ haplotypes were handled as single units for association and clustering, since linkage in the cohort was strong. Typing coverage differed by locus: A, B, C, DRB1 and DQB1 were typed in about 629-630 donors, DQA1 in about 500, DPA1 in 606, and DPB1 in approximately 450. An early release covering about 600 HLA-typed donors comprised approximately 300 gigabases of sequencing data and 85 million to 100 million unique TCR sequences. On average, 235,054 unique TCR beta nucleotide sequences were sequenced per donor among some 430 genotyped donors of the cohort, with about 17% of those sequences being non-productive. Of the 398 genotyped donors, 65% to 90% were placed in the genetic ancestry cluster associated with self-reported Caucasian donors. A later genetic analysis used genome-wide SNP genotypes for 398 of the 666 donors, treating that subset as a discovery cohort. Rather than drawing on any new phenotypic data, the later analysis identified candidate immune exposures from TCR beta sequences and the way those sequences occurred across donors. HLA typing included class I and class II loci at four-digit resolution. The study was designed to test whether signatures of past pathogen exposure could be identified by cataloging public T cell receptors. The T cell repertoires of several hundred subjects were profiled by immunosequencing and related to cytomegalovirus serostatus. To decide whether each TCR beta V gene segment behaved as functional or pseudogenic, an earlier analysis of approximately 590 of the donors relied on high-throughput TCR beta sequencing. All discovery cohort repertoires had been generated using a single sequencing platform. Donor age, sex, ethnicity and CMV serostatus were collected together with the repertoire data. A later analysis re-analyzed previously published TCR beta repertoires from hundreds of donors and added high-resolution HLA genotyping to study TCR occurrence patterns. Overall results and qualifications from the work: A later analysis associated 16,951 TCR beta sequences with specific HLA alleles at a false discovery rate of 0.05. In a later analysis, TCR association rates were found to vary across HLA loci, with the most associated TCRs seen for DRB1 alleles and the fewest for HLA-C alleles. A later analysis found that HLA-associated TCR beta chains were more clonally expanded and had lower generation probabilities than equally common non-associated chains. In a later analysis, several top co-occurrence clusters were reported to appear linked to parvovirus B19, influenza, CMV and Epstein-Barr virus. In an earlier analysis of approximately 600 of the donors, most TCR beta V segments were observed in productive rearrangements about 90% or about 30% of the time, broadly matching IMGT annotations. A group of highly shared sequence variants was considered likely to be a technical artifact of the sequencing pipeline. Approximately 16 rarely observed V segments, including chromosome 9 orphons, were excluded from the earlier analysis of several hundred of the donors because counts were too low. Most TCR sequences were observed very rarely across donors, whereas some public TCRs were present in many individuals. In this cohort, only TCR beta chains were sequenced, and detectable features were limited by the absence of alpha or paired-chain data. In a later analysis, most CMV-associated TCR beta chains were found to appear HLA-restricted, with HLA associations seemingly driven largely by CMV exposure. HLA typing was unavailable for some donors at each locus, so association tests used only the typed subset. The study listed 150 to 200 TCR beta chains as associated with cytomegalovirus. An association between a missense DCLRE1C variant and V-gene and J-gene trimming of TCR beta chains was found in a later genetic analysis and replicated in an independent cohort. The classifier was reported to diagnose cytomegalovirus status with high specificity and sensitivity in both the original cohort and the validation cohort. Because the 87-base-pair reads could not distinguish some IMGT-functional V segments, including TRBV6-2 and TRBV6-3, those segments were excluded. When HLA alleles, especially DR and DQ, strongly co-occurred, attributing TCR associations to individual alleles was difficult. The only immune exposure information available for the cohort was CMV serostatus. A few of the identified cytomegalovirus-associated TCR beta chains were confirmed in vitro to be specific for cytomegalovirus antigens. A further reported finding was that TCR beta sequences accurately predicted the HLA-A and HLA-B alleles for most subjects in the first cohort. Presence/absence analyses assumed roughly uniform sequencing depth across donors, an assumption that may not hold. Correlated functional status among segregating V segments might be attributable to linkage disequilibrium, but an unknown experimental factor could not be ruled out. According to a later genetic analysis, donors in an Asian-associated ancestry cluster had fewer N-insertions in productive TCRs than the approximately 630-donor mean. It was suggested by the authors that the approach could potentially be generalized to other disease states and immunological phenotypes.

The cohort was made up of roughly 670 healthy bone marrow donors. At the time of sampling, every cohort member was nominally healthy, though immune exposures that went unrecorded were likely present. The donor was CMV seronegative and was included in the group of approximately 350 seronegative cohort members. A peripheral blood sample was collected from each donor, and TCR beta sequencing was performed on peripheral blood mononuclear cells. The Qiagen DNeasy Blood Extraction Kit was used to extract genomic DNA from the blood cell samples. Receptor libraries were prepared by the immunoSEQ multiplex PCR assay. A mixture of 60 forward primers for TCR Vbeta segments and 13 reverse primers for TCR Jbeta segments was used in the multiplex PCR. A multiplex PCR assay on genomic DNA amplified the CDR3 region of rearranged TCR beta genes. The amplified TCR beta libraries were sequenced on the Illumina HiSeq System as 87-base-pair reads. Per the original workflow: In a later analysis, tens of millions of unique TCR beta chains were counted across the approximately 620 repertoires, and roughly 10 million of these chains were shared by at least two donors. To remove PCR and sequencing errors, raw reads were error-corrected and collapsed into unique sequences using a nearest-neighbor algorithm that merged closely related sequences. V, D and J gene segments were assigned by aligning CDR3 sequences to IMGT reference sequences. For a sequence to be retained, at least a six-nucleotide match to both a V gene segment and a J gene segment was required. Rearrangements were called productive when the CDR3 lacked stop codons and stayed in frame with V and J; all others were non-productive. Following IMGT convention, CDR3 was defined as the stretch from the second conserved V-encoded cysteine up to the conserved J-encoded phenylalanine. The earlier analysis of fewer than 750 of the donors excluded sequences that lacked an unambiguous match to a single V gene segment. In an earlier analysis of a few hundred of the donors, V segments were called functional above 56.7% productive rearrangements and were called segregating when the between-donor standard deviation exceeded 5%. To diagnose cytomegalovirus status from the catalog of TCR beta chain sequences, a statistical classification framework was built. A later analysis assigned V and J genes by comparing TCR nucleotide sequences with IMGT/GENE-DB human TR gene sequences. Using the TCRdist pipeline, a later analysis assigned CDR3 sequences along with most-parsimonious VDJ recombination scenarios. In a later analysis, each TCR beta chain was defined by its CDR3 amino acid sequence together with its V-gene family, and reads lacking a unique V-gene family were excluded. A later analysis removed roughly 590 highly shared, low-generation-probability nucleotide sequences to deal with suspected cross-contamination and a sequencing artifact. In a later analysis, a clonal expansion index for each public chain was calculated from normalized within-repertoire ranks of inferred template counts. In a later analysis, generation probabilities were computed with a VDJ recombination model fitted to out-of-frame rearrangements, and the resulting probabilities were checked against IGoR. Hypergeometric tests were used in a later analysis to score TCR-TCR, TCR-HLA and TCR-CMV co-occurrence, with a repertoire-size bias correction applied to the TCR pairs. A later analysis estimated false discovery rates by permuting HLA or CMV assignments 20 times. In a later analysis, co-occurring TCRs were grouped with DBSCAN, and TCRdist sequence similarity was added when clustering was performed within HLA-allele-positive subsets. Repertoires with fewer than 30,000 or more than 120,000 public chains, plus five repertoires with anomalous nucleotide sharing, were excluded from co-occurrence clustering. The table was pulled from immuneACCESS by TCRdb, which kept in-frame rearrangements only. Such tables lose some clones; where checked, under half of the loss comes from unresolved V genes, and the rest has no known cause. Clone size and the V and J calls come from that table; the DNA yielded D and trimming. Present in this sample are 200,000 or so clones, 83% of which were seen just once. The leading ten clones occupy more than 1.3% of the sample.

Taken from the germline V gene (reference sequence), the CDR1 and CDR2 loops are SEHNR and FQNEAQ. The CDR3 holds 15 amino acids from the cysteine to the phenylalanine. Here the CDR3 DNA is all that survives: 45 bases in frame from base 1. Cut back by 0 bases and 5 bases, the V and J ends lie 10 bases apart. The sequence is built from TRBV7-9 and TRBJ1-4, with the identity of the D gene unclear. The receptor comes from a girl aged 10 to 17 in good health and CMV-seronegative. Sequenced: PBMCs. In nucleotide form, the sequence is TGTGCCAGCAGCTTAGCGAGGCCGGAGAATGAAAAACTGTTTTTT. The encoded protein is CASSLARPENEKLFF.